This is a list of T cell receptor beta chains from one sample in a study of T cells after yellow fever vaccination. TCRdb re-derived calls from the 5' RACE reads in MiXCR, one entry per CDR3 protein. Of 110,000 to 150,000 distinct CDR3 sequences listed, about 7% are singletons. The material sequenced was CD4+ T cells sorted from PBMCs, taken 10 days after the yellow fever booster vaccination. These receptors all stem from a man aged 30 to 39 who received the YFV17D yellow fever vaccine. CDR3s include the opening cysteine and the closing phenylalanine or tryptophan. The order of the fields is J gene, V gene, clone size, D gene, CDR3 DNA, CDR3 protein. A D gene is named only where the DNA matches it firmly. The size entry gives once, few or many counts, or a class when the clone is expanded.

>TRBJ2-2|TRBV20-1|many|TRBD1
TGCAGTGCCATAAACAGGGGTGGCACCGGGGAGCTGTTTTTT
CSAINRGGTGELFF
>TRBJ2-7|TRBV20-1|many|TRBD1
TGCAGTGCTAGAGATCGAGGACAGGGTACCTACGAGCAGTACTTC
CSARDRGQGTYEQYF
>TRBJ2-1|TRBV5-1|few|NA
TGCGCCAGCAGCTTGGATCAGCGTGAGCAGTTCTTC
CASSLDQREQFF
>TRBJ2-5|TRBV20-1|many|NA
TGCAGTGCTAGAGCACCCACGGGGCAAGAGACCCAGTACTTC
CSARAPTGQETQYF
>TRBJ2-1|TRBV27|many|TRBD2
TGTGCCAGCAGTCTCCAAAAAGCGGGAGGTAATGAGCAGTTCTTC
CASSLQKAGGNEQFF
>TRBJ2-7|TRBV12-3/TRBV12-4|few|TRBD2
TGTGCCAGCAGGGCTAGCGGCGAGCAGTACTTC
CASRASGEQYF
>TRBJ2-2|TRBV5-1|few|NA
TGCGCCAGCAGCAAATTGAGCGAGACCGGGGAGCTGTTTTTT
CASSKLSETGELFF
>TRBJ2-7|TRBV6-5|many|TRBD2
TGTGCCAGCAGTTACGTCTGGGGGGGGAGTTACGAGCAGTACTTC
CASSYVWGGSYEQYF
>TRBJ2-5|TRBV25-1|many|NA
TGTGCCAGCAGTGGGGATGTGTACCAAGAGACCCAGTACTTC
CASSGDVYQETQYF
>TRBJ2-7|TRBV2|many|TRBD1
TGTGCCAGCAGTAAGGACAGGGGACCCTACGAGCAGTACTTC
CASSKDRGPYEQYF